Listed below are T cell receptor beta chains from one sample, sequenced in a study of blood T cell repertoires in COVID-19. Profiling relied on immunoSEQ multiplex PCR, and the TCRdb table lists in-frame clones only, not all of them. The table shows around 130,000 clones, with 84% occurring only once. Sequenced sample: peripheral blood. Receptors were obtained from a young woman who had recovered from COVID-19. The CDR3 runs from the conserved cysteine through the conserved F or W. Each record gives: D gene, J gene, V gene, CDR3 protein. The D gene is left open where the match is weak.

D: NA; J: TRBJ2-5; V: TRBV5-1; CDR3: CASSLGRGFQETQYF
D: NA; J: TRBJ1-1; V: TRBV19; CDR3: CASSLLMGDEAFF
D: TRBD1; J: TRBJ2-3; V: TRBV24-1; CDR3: CATSEGTGGTDTQYF
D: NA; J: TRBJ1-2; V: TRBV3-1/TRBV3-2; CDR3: CASSPTGGSYGYTF
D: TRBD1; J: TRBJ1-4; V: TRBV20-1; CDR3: CAQGDGEKLFF
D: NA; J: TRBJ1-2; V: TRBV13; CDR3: CASSATPGPNGYTF
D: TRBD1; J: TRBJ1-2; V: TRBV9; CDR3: CASSVTGTGGYGYTF
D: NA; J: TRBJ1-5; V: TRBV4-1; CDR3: CASSQEWSRFVYSNQPQHF
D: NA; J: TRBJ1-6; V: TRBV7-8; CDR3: CASSLDLSSPLHF
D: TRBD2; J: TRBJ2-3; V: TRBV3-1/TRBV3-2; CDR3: CASSQDRGGPGTDTQYF
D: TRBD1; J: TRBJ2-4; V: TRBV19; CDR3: CASSWTGTGGQNIQYF
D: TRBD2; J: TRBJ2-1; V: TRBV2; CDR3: CASSEAETSDNEQFF
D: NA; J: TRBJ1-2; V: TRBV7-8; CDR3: CASSPPPVSPNPYGYTF
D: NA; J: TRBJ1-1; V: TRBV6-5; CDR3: CASSSGNTEAFF
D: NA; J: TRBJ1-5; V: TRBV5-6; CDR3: CASSFGSGQPQHF
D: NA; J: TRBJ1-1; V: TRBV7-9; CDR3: CASSPRGGMDTEAFF
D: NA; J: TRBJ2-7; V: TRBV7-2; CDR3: CASSLESSDSSKQYF
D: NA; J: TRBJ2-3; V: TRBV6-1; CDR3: CASSDDGGSGMDTQYF
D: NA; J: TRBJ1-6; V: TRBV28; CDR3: CASSFSQGRPPLHF
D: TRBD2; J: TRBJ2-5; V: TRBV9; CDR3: CASSVGGGGETQYF
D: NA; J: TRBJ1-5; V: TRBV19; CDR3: CASKEDGYSNQPQHF
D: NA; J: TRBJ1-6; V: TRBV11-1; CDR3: CASRGLGLNSPLHF
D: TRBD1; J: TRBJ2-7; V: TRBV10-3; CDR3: CAIKSDRVGEQYF
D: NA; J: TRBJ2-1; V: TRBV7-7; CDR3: CASSSISGWVAGRGNEQFF
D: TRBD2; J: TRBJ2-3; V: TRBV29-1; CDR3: CSVVGREGRYTQYF
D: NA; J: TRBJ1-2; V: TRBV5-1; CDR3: CASSFSPGDYGYTF
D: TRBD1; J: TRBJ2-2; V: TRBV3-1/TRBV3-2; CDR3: CASSRRDRDTGELFF
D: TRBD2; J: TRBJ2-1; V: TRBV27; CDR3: CASSLFAAGLREQFF
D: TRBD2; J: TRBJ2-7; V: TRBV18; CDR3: CASSPTGLANHEQYF
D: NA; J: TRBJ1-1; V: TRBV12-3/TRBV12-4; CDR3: CASTPTGNTEAFF
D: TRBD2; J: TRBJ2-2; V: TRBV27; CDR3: CASSLRTSGMELFF
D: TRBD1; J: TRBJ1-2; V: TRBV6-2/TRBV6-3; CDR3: CASSFMRPTTGREDGYTF
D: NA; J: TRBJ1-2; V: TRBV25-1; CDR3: CASSDERQDRLGYTF
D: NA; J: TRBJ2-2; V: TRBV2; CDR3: CASSVSFTGELFF
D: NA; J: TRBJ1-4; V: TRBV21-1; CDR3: CASQTGQGATNEKLFF
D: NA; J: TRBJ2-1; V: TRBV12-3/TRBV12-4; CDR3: CASSLVDGEQFF
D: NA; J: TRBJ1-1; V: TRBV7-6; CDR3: CASSPGNVGGKNTEAFF
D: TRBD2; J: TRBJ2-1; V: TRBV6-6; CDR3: CASSPEPAGISYNEQFF
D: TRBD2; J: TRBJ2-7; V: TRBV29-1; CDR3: CSVAGGSSYEQYF
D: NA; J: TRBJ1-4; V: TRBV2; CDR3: CASSANPSGGSEKLFF
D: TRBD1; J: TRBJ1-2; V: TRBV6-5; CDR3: CASRRGQTNAYGYTF
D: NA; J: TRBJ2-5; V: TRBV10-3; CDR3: CAISEGTAVIQETQYF
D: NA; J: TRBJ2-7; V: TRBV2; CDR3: CASRRGTGYEQYF
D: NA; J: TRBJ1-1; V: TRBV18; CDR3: CASSPLGHQNTEAFF
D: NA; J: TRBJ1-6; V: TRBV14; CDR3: CASSPGVYNSPLHF
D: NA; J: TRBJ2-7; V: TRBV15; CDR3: CATSIGDKPYEQYF
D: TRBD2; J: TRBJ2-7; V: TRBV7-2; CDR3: CASSLRGSGRSYEQYF
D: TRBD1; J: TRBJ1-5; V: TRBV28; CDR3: CASSSPGGTMYSNQPQHF
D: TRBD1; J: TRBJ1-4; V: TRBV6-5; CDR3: CASSRARGDEKLFF
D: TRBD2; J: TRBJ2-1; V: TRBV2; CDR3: CASRQRGDNEQFF
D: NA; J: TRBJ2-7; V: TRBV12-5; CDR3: CASGLVNEQYF
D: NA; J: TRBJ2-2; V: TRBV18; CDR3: CASSTANTGELFF
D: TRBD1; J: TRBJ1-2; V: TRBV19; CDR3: CASSIGDREDYGYTF
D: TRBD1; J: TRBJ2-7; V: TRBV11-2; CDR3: CASSARDRVSYEQYF
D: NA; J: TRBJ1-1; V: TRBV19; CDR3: CASTPPGPGIKYTEAFF
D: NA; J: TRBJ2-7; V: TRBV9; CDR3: CVSGEIGKYEQYF
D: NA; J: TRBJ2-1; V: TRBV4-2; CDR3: CASSHTYPSYNEQFF
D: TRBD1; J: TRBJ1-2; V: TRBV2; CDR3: CASSVFQGQGNGYTF
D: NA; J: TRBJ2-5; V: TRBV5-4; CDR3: CASRMGEEETQYF